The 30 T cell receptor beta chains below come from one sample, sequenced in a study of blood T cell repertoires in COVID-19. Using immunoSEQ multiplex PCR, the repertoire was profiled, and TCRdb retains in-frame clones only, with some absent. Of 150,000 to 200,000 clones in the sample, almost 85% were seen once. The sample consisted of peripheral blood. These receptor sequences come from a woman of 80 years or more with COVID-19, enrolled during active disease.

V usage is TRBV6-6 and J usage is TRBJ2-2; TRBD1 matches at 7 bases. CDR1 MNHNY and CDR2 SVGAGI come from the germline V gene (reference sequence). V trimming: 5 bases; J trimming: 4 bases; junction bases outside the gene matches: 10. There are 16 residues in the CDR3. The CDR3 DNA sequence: TGTGCCAGCAGTCAGGGAAGGGGGCGCGGCACCGGGGAGCTGTTTTTT. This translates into CASSQGRGRGTGELFF.

The CDR3 DNA reads as TGTGCCAGCAGTGAATGGGACAGCCTTAATTCACCCCTCCACTTT. It specifies CASSEWDSLNSPLHF. The genes are TRBV2 and TRBJ1-6; 7 bases align to TRBD1. The CDR3 runs 15 residues. Losses at the gene ends were 2 bases for V and 6 bases for J; bases not matched to a gene: 4. Germline V CDR1 and CDR2: SNHLY, FYNNEI. Combining the CDR3 with reference TRBV2 and TRBJ1-6 gives the whole variable domain EPEVTQTPSHQVTQMGQEVILRCVPISNHLYFYWYRQILGQKVEFLVSFYNNEISEKSEIFDDQFSVERPDGSNFTLKIRSTKLEDSAMYFCASSEWDSLNSPLHFGNGTRLTVT.

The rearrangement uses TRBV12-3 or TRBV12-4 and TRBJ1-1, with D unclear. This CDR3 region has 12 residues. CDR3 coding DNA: TGTGCGACGTCGGGGTACAACACTGAAGCTTTCTTT. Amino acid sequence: CATSGYNTEAFF.

Here the CDR3 reads CASSQWEGYEQYF. Written as DNA, the CDR3 is TGTGCCAGCAGCCAATGGGAGGGCTACGAGCAGTACTTC. This rearrangement joins TRBV14 to TRBJ2-7, with TRBD2 matching 7 bases. The germline gives CDR1 SGHDN, CDR2 FVKESK. CDR3 length equals 13 residues. The trim removed 2 bases at V and 3 bases at J, leaving 1 base unmatched.

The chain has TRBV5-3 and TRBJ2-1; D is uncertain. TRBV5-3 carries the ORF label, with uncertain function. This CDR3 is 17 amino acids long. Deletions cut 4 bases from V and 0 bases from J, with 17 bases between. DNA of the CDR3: TGTGCCAGAAGCAAAGACAAAGAATTCTGCTCCTACAATGAGCAGTTCTTC. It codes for CARSKDKEFCSYNEQFF.

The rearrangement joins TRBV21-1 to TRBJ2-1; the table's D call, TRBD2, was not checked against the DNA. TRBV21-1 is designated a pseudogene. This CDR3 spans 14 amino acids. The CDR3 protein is CASGREWIHNEQFF. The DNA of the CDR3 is TGTGCCAGCGGGAGGGAGTGGATTCACAATGAGCAGTTCTTC.

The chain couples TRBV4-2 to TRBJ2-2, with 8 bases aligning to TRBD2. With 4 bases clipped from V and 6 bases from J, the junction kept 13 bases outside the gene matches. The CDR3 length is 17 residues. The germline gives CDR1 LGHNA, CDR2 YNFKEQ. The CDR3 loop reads CASSPPGRGGRAGELFF. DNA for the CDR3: TGTGCCAGCAGCCCTCCCGGGAGGGGGGGCCGAGCCGGGGAGCTGTTTTTT.

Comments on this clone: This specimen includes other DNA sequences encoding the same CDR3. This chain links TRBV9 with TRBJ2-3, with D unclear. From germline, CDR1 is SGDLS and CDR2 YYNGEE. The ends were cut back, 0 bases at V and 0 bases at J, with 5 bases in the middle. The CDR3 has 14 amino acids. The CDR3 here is CASSVARSTDTQYF. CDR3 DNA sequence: TGTGCCAGCAGCGTAGCCCGGAGCACAGATACGCAGTATTTT.

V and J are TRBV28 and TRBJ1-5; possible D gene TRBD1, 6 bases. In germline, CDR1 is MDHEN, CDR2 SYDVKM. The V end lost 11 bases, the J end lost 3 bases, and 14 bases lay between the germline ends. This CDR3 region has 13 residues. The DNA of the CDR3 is TGTGCCTCCCGGACAGACTACAATCAGCCCCAGCATTTT. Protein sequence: CASRTDYNQPQHF.

The CDR3 region is CASRRPGSFNVLTF. CDR3 bases: TGTGCCAGCAGACGCCCGGGATCCTTCAACGTCCTGACTTTC. The chain joins TRBV11-1 to TRBJ2-6, with a weak D call TRBD2 (5 bases). CDR1 SGHAT and CDR2 FQDESV come from the germline V gene (reference sequence). The length of the CDR3 is 14 residues. V was shortened by 6 bases and J by 9 bases, with 15 bases between the two germline ends.

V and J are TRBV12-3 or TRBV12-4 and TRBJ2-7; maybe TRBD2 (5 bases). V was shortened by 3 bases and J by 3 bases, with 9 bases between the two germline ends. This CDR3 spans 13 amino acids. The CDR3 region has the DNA TGTGCCAGCAGTTTGGCAGAGGGCTACGAGCAGTACTTC. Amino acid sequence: CASSLAEGYEQYF.

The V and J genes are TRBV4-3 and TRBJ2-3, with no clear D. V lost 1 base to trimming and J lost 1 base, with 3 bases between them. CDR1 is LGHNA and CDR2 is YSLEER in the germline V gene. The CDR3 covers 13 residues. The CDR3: CASSQAGTDTQYF. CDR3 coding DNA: TGCGCCAGCAGCCAAGCCGGCACAGATACGCAGTATTTT.

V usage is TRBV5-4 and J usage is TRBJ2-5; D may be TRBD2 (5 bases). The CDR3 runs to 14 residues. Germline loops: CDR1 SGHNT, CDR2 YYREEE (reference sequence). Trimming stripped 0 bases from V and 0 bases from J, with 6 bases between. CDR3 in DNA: TGTGCCAGCAGCTTGGGGGGAGACCAAGAGACCCAGTACTTC. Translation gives CASSLGGDQETQYF.

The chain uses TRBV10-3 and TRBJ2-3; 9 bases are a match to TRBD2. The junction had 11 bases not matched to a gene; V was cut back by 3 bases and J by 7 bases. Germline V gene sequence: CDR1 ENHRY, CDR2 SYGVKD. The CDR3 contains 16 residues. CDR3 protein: CAISDGRGGGANTQYF. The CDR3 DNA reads TGTGCCATCAGTGACGGTCGGGGCGGGGGGGCAAATACGCAGTATTTT.

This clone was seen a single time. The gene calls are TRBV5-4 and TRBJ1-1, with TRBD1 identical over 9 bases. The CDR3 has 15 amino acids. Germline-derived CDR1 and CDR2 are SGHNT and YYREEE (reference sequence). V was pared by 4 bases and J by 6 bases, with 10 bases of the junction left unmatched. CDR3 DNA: TGTGCCAGCAGCAGGGGACAGGGAATATTTGCTGAAGCTTTCTTT. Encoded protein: CASSRGQGIFAEAFF.

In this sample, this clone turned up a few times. The CDR3 region is CATSGTGHTGELFF. CDR3 nucleotide sequence: TGTGCCACCAGTGGCACAGGCCACACCGGGGAGCTGTTTTTT. The gene calls are TRBV24-1 and TRBJ2-2, with D possibly TRBD1 on 5 matching bases. The CDR3 loop spans 14 amino acids. In germline, CDR1 is KGHDR, CDR2 SFDVKD. V lost 5 bases and J lost 3, with 9 bases in between.

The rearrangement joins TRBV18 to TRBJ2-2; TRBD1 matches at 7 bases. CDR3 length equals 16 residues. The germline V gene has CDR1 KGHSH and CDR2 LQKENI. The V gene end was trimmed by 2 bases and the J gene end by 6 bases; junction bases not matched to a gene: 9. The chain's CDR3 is CASSPIATGFAGELFF. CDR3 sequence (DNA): TGTGCCAGCTCACCAATAGCGACAGGGTTCGCCGGGGAGCTGTTTTTT.

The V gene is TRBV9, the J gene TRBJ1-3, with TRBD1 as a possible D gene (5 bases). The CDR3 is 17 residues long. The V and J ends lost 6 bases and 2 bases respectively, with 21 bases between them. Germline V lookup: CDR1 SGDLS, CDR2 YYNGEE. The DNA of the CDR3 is TGTGCCAGCACCCCGTTCGACGGGGGAATTGCTGGAAACACCATATATTTT. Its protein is CASTPFDGGIAGNTIYF.

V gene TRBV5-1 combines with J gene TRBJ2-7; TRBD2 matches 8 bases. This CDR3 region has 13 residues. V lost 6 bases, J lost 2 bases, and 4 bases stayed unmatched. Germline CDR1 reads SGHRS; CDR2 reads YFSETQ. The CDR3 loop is CASTPGGAYEQYF. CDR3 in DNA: TGCGCCAGCACCCCCGGGGGGGCCTACGAGCAGTACTTC. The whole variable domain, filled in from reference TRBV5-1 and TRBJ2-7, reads KAGVTQTPRYLIKTRGQQVTLSCSPISGHRSVSWYQQTPGQGLQFLFEYFSETQRNKGNFPGRFSGRQFSNSRSEMNVSTLELGDSALYLCASTPGGAYEQYFGPGTRLTVT.

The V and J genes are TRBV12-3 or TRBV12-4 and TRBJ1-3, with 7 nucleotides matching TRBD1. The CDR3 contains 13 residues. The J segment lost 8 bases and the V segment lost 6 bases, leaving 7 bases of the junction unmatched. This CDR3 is CASSPTGPDTIYF. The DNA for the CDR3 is TGTGCCAGCAGCCCGACAGGGCCGGACACCATATATTTT.

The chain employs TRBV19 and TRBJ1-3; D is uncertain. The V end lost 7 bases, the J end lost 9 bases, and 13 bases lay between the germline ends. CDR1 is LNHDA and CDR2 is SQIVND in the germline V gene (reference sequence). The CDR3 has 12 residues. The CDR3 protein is CASKDGAGTIYF. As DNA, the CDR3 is TGTGCCAGTAAGGACGGCGCGGGCACCATATATTTT.

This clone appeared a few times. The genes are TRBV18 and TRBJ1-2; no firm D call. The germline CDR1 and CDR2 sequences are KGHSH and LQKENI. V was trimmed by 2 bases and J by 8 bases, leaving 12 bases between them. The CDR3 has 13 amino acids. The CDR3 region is CASSPSHTGGYTF. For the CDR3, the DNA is TGTGCCAGCTCACCAAGCCACACGGGAGGCTACACCTTC.

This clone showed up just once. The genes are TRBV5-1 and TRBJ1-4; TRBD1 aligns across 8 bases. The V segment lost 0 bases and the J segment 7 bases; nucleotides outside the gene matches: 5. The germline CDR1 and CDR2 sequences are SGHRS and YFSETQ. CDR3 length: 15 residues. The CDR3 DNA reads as TGCGCCAGCAGCTTGGAGGACAGGGTCTTTGAAAAACTGTTTTTT. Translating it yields CASSLEDRVFEKLFF.

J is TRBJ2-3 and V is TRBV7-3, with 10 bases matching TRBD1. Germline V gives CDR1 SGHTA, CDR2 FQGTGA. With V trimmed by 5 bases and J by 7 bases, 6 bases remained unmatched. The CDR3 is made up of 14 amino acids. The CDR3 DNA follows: TGTGCCAGCAGCCGAGACAGGGGGCCCTATACGCAGTATTTT. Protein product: CASSRDRGPYTQYF. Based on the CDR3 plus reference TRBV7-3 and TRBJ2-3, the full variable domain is GAGVSQTPSNKVTEKGKYVELRCDPISGHTALYWYRQSLGQGPEFLIYFQGTGAADDSGLPNDRFFAVRPEGSVSTLKIQRTERGDSAVYLCASSRDRGPYTQYFGPGTRLTVL.

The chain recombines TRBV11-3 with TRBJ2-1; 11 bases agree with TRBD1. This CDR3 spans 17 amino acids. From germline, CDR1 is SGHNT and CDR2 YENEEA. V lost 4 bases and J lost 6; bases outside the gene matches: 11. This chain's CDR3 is CASSSPEWTGGFNEQFF. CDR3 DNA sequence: TGTGCCAGCAGCTCCCCCGAGTGGACAGGGGGCTTCAATGAGCAGTTCTTC.

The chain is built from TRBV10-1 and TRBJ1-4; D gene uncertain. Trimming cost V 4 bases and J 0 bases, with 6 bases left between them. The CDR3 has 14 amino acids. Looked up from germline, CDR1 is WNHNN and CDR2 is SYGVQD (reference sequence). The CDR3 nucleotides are TGCGCCAGCAGTGCTGTTGCAACTAATGAAAAACTGTTTTTT. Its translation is CASSAVATNEKLFF.

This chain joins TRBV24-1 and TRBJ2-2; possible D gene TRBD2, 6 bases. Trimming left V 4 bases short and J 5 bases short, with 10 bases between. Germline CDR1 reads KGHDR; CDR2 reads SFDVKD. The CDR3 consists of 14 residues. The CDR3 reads CATSDRDSTGELFF. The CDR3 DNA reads TGTGCCACCAGTGACCGGGACTCGACCGGGGAGCTGTTTTTT.

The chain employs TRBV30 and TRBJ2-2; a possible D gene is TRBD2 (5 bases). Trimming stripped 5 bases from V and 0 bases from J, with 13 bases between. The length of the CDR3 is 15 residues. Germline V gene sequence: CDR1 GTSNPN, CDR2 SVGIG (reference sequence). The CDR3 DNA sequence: TGTGCCTGGTACCCGGGGAAGGCGAACACCGGGGAGCTGTTTTTT. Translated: CAWYPGKANTGELFF.

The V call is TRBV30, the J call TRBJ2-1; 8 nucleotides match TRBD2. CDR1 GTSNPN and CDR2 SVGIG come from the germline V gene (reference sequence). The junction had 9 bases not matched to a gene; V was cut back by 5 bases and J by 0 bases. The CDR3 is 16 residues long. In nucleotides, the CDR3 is TGTGCCTGGGTGCGACGGGCGGGAGGCTCCTACAATGAGCAGTTCTTC. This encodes CAWVRRAGGSYNEQFF.

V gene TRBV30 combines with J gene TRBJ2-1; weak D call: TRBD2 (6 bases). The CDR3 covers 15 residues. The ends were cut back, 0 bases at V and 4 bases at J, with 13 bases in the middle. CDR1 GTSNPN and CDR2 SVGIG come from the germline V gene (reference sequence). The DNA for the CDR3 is TGTGCCTGGAGTGTACGCGGGAAAGTATACAATGAGCAGTTCTTC. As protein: CAWSVRGKVYNEQFF. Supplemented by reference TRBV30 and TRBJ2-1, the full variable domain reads SQTIHQWPATLVQPVGSPLSLECTVEGTSNPNLYWYRQAAGRGLQLLFYSVGIGQISSEVPQNLSASRPQDRQFILSSKKLLLSDSGFYLCAWSVRGKVYNEQFFGPGTRLTVL.